The next 20 T cell receptor beta chains were all read from a single sample in a study of T-cell reconstitution after alpha-beta-depleted transplantation in children (dated by TCRdb to 2016 to 2018). Sample time point, as interpreted from the label and publication: day 60 (about 2 months) after transplantation. The sample's treatment or condition label, decoded: allogeneic hematopoietic cell transplantation with graft depleted of TCRalphabeta T cells and CD19 B cells. Library creation used PCR. The instrument given in TCRdb is Illumina HiSeq 2500. Molecular barcoding was employed in the preparation of TCR libraries, with unique molecular identifiers being used to normalize TCRbeta repertoire quantification. Starting from the raw public reads, TCRdb applied fastp trimming at Q25, assembled clones with MiXCR and retained in-frame beta chains. Duplicate CDR3 protein sequences are folded into a single record with the most common DNA and genes. The sample contains about 7,400 distinct CDR3 sequences, 25% to 35% of them found a single time. Approximately 2.2% of the sample comes from the top ten.

The sequenced sample was peripheral blood, obtained 60 days after TCRalphabeta/CD19-depleted stem cell transplant. All receptors derive from a boy younger than two who had a stem cell transplant for SCID, so the T cells may come from the graft donor.

The rearrangement links TRBV12-3 or TRBV12-4 to TRBJ2-3, with D tentatively TRBD2 (6 bases). Trimming pared 5 bases from V and 6 bases from J, leaving 18 bases between. The CDR3 consists of 15 residues. CDR3 protein: CASSAYQRGGDTQYF. The CDR3, as DNA: TGTGCCAGCAGTGCTTACCAGCGTGGGGGGGATACGCAGTATTTT.

This sequence joins TRBV6-5 and TRBJ2-1; D not certain. Germline V gives CDR1 MNHEY, CDR2 SVGAGI. The CDR3 spans 15 residues. V was trimmed by 0 bases and J by 4 bases, leaving 10 bases between them. The CDR3 DNA reads TGTGCCAGCAGTTACTCGGACCAAATATACAATGAGCAGTTCTTC. This sequence encodes CASSYSDQIYNEQFF.

For the CDR3, the DNA is TGTGCCAGTACGATGGGGCTAAGGGCCTACAATGAGCAGTTCTTC. Protein: CASTMGLRAYNEQFF. This sequence joins TRBV19 and TRBJ2-1; the D gene is possibly TRBD1 (5 bases). The length of the CDR3 is 15 residues. Germline V CDR1 and CDR2: LNHDA, SQIVND (reference sequence). V dropped 7 bases and J dropped 2 bases, with 15 bases sitting between them.

This clonotype was detected ten times or more. DNA of the CDR3: TGTGCCAGTAGTGTACGTCGGACACAGGGATTCGGTGGCTACACCTTC. Amino acid sequence: CASSVRRTQGFGGYTF. The chain uses TRBV19 and TRBJ1-2; TRBD1 is a possible D gene (6 bases). CDR3 length: 16 residues. In germline, CDR1 is LNHDA, CDR2 SQIVND (reference sequence). Trimming stripped 5 bases from V and 7 bases from J, with 23 bases between.

This clonotype showed up many times. The V call is TRBV11-2, the J call TRBJ1-1; D not certain. The ends were cut back, 7 bases at V and 0 bases at J, with 9 bases in the middle. Germline V CDR1 and CDR2: SGHAT, FQNNGV. This CDR3 spans 13 amino acids. The CDR3 DNA reads TGTGCCAGCACAGCCTATATGAACACTGAAGCTTTCTTT. This sequence encodes CASTAYMNTEAFF. The entire variable domain, with the rest obtained from reference TRBV11-2 and TRBJ1-1, is as follows: EAGVAQSPRYKIIEKRQSVAFWCNPISGHATLYWYQQILGQGPKLLIQFQNNGVVDDSQLPKDRFSAERLKGVDSTLKIQPAKLEDSAVYLCASTAYMNTEAFFGQGTRLTVV.

This clonotype was counted at least ten times. This rearrangement joins TRBV10-3 to TRBJ1-1, with D tentatively TRBD1 (5 bases). Germline CDR1 ENHRY, CDR2 SYGVKD. Trimming shortened V by 2 bases and J by 1 base, and 14 bases separated the two germline ends. The CDR3 covers 16 residues. The CDR3: CAISEPRGGWNTEAFF. As DNA, the CDR3 is TGTGCCATCAGTGAGCCACGGGGGGGGTGGAACACTGAAGCTTTCTTT.

This clonotype was seen a single time. The V call is TRBV6-4, the J call TRBJ2-1; D possibly corresponds to TRBD2 (5 bases). The germline V gene has CDR1 MRHNA and CDR2 SNTAGT. V was shortened by 0 bases and J by 0 bases, with 6 bases between the two germline ends. This CDR3 is built from 15 residues. In DNA, the CDR3 is TGTGCCAGCAGTGACTCGGGGAGCTCCTACAATGAGCAGTTCTTC. Translated: CASSDSGSSYNEQFF.

This clonotype showed up many times. The J gene is TRBJ2-1, the V gene TRBV3-1; TRBD2 agrees at 10 bases. The CDR3 loop spans 19 amino acids. Per germline, CDR1 LGHDT and CDR2 YNNKEL (reference sequence). The V gene end was trimmed by 4 bases and the J gene end by 1 base; junction bases not matched to a gene: 13. CDR3 sequence: CASSPAFGLAGVSYNEQFF. The CDR3 coding sequence is TGTGCCAGCAGCCCGGCCTTCGGTCTAGCGGGGGTGTCCTACAATGAGCAGTTCTTC.

This clonotype was recorded only once. This rearrangement joins TRBV12-3 or TRBV12-4 to TRBJ1-2; the match to TRBD1 covers 10 bases. With 9 bases clipped from V and 4 bases from J, the junction kept 11 bases outside the gene matches. CDR3 length equals 15 residues. Written as DNA, the CDR3 is TGTGCCAGTACGACAGGGGGCGGAAAGGCCTATGGCTACACCTTC. Amino acids: CASTTGGGKAYGYTF.

In its sample, this clonotype is medium-sized. The chain links TRBV10-3 to TRBJ1-2, with no clear D. V was cut by 10 bases and J by 6 bases, with 15 bases left in between. The CDR3 spans 12 residues. Germline loops: CDR1 ENHRY, CDR2 SYGVKD. CDR3 loop: CATRRPPNGYTF. The CDR3 coding sequence is TGTGCCACCAGAAGGCCCCCCAATGGCTACACCTTC.

By sample fraction, this clonotype is medium-sized. The chain joins TRBV2 to TRBJ2-7, with D possibly matching TRBD1 (6 bases). The V gene lost 7 bases and the J gene lost 1 base, with 20 bases spanning the gap. Germline V CDR1 and CDR2: SNHLY, FYNNEI. This CDR3 region has 16 residues. The CDR3 DNA sequence: TGTGCCAGCACCCCACACCGAGGGGGTAATTCCTACGAGCAGTACTTC. Amino acid sequence: CASTPHRGGNSYEQYF.

This chain uses TRBV6-1 with TRBJ2-1, with a weak D call TRBD2 (5 bases). Germline lookup yields CDR1 MNHNS and CDR2 SASEGT. CDR3 length: 13 amino acids. Trimming pared 6 bases from V and 11 bases from J, leaving 17 bases between. The CDR3, as DNA: TGTGCCAGCAGGCGGGTTGGAAGCACCAAGCAGTTCTTC. Its translation: CASRRVGSTKQFF.

By proportion, this clonotype is medium-sized. The rearrangement links TRBV10-3 to TRBJ2-7, with 8 bases matching TRBD2. Germline CDR1 is ENHRY and CDR2 is SYGVKD. Trimming at V came to 0 bases and at J to 0 bases, leaving 1 base not matched to a gene. This CDR3 spans 15 amino acids. CDR3 nucleotides: TGTGCCATCAGTGAGTCGGGGACTAGCTCCTACGAGCAGTACTTC. This sequence encodes CAISESGTSSYEQYF.

This clonotype came up many times. The chain combines TRBV7-3 with TRBJ1-5, with unresolved D. Germline assignment: CDR1 SGHTA and CDR2 FQGTGA. The CDR3 runs to 15 residues. V lost 2 bases to trimming and J lost 2 bases, with 10 bases between them. The CDR3 nucleotides are TGTGCCAGCAGCTTACCCTCCCAGGGCAATCAGCCCCAGCATTTT. Translating gives CASSLPSQGNQPQHF.

This chain joins TRBV4-2 and TRBJ2-1; no clear D. V lost 10 bases and J 4 bases, leaving 11 bases between the germline ends. The CDR3 is 12 residues long. Germline values: CDR1 LGHNA, CDR2 YNFKEQ. The CDR3 coding sequence is TGTGCCATCGGGCCCGCTTACAATGAGCAGTTCTTC. It codes for CAIGPAYNEQFF.

This rearrangement joins TRBV6-7 to TRBJ2-5; D is perhaps TRBD2 (5 bases). TRBV6-7 is reported as an ORF; its role is uncertain. The V and J ends lost 2 bases and 1 base respectively, with 5 bases between them. The CDR3 is 13 amino acids. CDR3 in DNA: TGTGCCAGCAGTTACGAGGGCCAAGAGACCCAGTACTTC. It yields the protein CASSYEGQETQYF.

This clonotype is medium-sized (0.01 to 0.1%) in the sample. The genes are TRBV3-2 and TRBJ1-6; the D call TRBD1 from the table was never checked on the DNA. TRBV3-2 is classified as a pseudogene. The length of the CDR3 is 17 residues. The CDR3 sequence is CASSHGRTRMVNSPLHF. DNA of the CDR3: TGTGCCAGCAGCCATGGACGGACAAGAATGGTTAATTCACCCCTCCACTTT.

This chain links TRBV18 with TRBJ2-1, with 10 bases that match TRBD2. The CDR3 covers 15 residues. V gave up 6 bases and J gave up 2 bases; unmatched junction bases: 4. Germline CDR1 and CDR2: KGHSH and LQKENI. The CDR3 reads CASSSLAGTYNEQFF. The DNA of the CDR3 is TGTGCCAGCTCGTCACTAGCGGGAACCTACAATGAGCAGTTCTTC.

This rearrangement joins TRBV29-1 to TRBJ2-1; 9 nucleotides agree with TRBD2. With 0 bases clipped from V and 4 bases from J, the junction kept 4 bases outside the gene matches. CDR1 SQVTM and CDR2 ANQGSEA come from the germline V gene. This CDR3 has 15 amino acids. CDR3 region: CSVEELAGPYNEQFF. The CDR3, as DNA: TGCAGCGTTGAAGAACTAGCGGGCCCATACAATGAGCAGTTCTTC.

J is TRBJ2-1 and V is TRBV10-3; no definite D call. The CDR3 length is 15 residues. Germline V gives CDR1 ENHRY, CDR2 SYGVKD. With 5 bases removed from V and 0 bases from J, the gap between germline ends came to 11 bases. CDR3: CAISQGQSSYNEQFF. DNA of the CDR3: TGTGCCATCAGTCAAGGGCAGAGCTCCTACAATGAGCAGTTCTTC.